The subject of this entry is one T cell receptor (beta chain). Each patient was aged 18 to 65 and had newly diagnosed hyperthyroidism of under 2 months' duration. When hyperthyroidism was first diagnosed, the blood sample was taken, preceding any ophthalmopathy symptoms. The entry originates in a study of T cells in Graves' hyperthyroidism and ophthalmopathy. RNA transcripts were the template for amplifying TCR beta CDR3 regions. The HTBI primer set served for first-round RT-PCR of the TCR CDR3. TCRdb recomputed calls from the multiplex PCR reads with MiXCR, one row per CDR3 protein. The repertoire consists of about 290,000 distinct CDR3 sequences, with about 14% occurring once and the leading ten covering 7.8%. Specimen: blood. The receptor comes from a woman younger than 45 with Graves' hyperthyroidism that later progressed to Graves' ophthalmopathy.

The DNA of the CDR3 is TGTGCCAGTAGTATTCGAGGGACAGCTTTTAATGAAAAACTGTTTTTT. Encoded protein: CASSIRGTAFNEKLFF. The chain links TRBV19 to TRBJ1-4, with 7 nucleotides matching TRBD1. J was trimmed by 4 bases and V by 3 bases; bases with no gene match: 8. The germline V gene encodes CDR1 LNHDA and CDR2 SQIVND (reference sequence). The CDR3 totals 16 residues.